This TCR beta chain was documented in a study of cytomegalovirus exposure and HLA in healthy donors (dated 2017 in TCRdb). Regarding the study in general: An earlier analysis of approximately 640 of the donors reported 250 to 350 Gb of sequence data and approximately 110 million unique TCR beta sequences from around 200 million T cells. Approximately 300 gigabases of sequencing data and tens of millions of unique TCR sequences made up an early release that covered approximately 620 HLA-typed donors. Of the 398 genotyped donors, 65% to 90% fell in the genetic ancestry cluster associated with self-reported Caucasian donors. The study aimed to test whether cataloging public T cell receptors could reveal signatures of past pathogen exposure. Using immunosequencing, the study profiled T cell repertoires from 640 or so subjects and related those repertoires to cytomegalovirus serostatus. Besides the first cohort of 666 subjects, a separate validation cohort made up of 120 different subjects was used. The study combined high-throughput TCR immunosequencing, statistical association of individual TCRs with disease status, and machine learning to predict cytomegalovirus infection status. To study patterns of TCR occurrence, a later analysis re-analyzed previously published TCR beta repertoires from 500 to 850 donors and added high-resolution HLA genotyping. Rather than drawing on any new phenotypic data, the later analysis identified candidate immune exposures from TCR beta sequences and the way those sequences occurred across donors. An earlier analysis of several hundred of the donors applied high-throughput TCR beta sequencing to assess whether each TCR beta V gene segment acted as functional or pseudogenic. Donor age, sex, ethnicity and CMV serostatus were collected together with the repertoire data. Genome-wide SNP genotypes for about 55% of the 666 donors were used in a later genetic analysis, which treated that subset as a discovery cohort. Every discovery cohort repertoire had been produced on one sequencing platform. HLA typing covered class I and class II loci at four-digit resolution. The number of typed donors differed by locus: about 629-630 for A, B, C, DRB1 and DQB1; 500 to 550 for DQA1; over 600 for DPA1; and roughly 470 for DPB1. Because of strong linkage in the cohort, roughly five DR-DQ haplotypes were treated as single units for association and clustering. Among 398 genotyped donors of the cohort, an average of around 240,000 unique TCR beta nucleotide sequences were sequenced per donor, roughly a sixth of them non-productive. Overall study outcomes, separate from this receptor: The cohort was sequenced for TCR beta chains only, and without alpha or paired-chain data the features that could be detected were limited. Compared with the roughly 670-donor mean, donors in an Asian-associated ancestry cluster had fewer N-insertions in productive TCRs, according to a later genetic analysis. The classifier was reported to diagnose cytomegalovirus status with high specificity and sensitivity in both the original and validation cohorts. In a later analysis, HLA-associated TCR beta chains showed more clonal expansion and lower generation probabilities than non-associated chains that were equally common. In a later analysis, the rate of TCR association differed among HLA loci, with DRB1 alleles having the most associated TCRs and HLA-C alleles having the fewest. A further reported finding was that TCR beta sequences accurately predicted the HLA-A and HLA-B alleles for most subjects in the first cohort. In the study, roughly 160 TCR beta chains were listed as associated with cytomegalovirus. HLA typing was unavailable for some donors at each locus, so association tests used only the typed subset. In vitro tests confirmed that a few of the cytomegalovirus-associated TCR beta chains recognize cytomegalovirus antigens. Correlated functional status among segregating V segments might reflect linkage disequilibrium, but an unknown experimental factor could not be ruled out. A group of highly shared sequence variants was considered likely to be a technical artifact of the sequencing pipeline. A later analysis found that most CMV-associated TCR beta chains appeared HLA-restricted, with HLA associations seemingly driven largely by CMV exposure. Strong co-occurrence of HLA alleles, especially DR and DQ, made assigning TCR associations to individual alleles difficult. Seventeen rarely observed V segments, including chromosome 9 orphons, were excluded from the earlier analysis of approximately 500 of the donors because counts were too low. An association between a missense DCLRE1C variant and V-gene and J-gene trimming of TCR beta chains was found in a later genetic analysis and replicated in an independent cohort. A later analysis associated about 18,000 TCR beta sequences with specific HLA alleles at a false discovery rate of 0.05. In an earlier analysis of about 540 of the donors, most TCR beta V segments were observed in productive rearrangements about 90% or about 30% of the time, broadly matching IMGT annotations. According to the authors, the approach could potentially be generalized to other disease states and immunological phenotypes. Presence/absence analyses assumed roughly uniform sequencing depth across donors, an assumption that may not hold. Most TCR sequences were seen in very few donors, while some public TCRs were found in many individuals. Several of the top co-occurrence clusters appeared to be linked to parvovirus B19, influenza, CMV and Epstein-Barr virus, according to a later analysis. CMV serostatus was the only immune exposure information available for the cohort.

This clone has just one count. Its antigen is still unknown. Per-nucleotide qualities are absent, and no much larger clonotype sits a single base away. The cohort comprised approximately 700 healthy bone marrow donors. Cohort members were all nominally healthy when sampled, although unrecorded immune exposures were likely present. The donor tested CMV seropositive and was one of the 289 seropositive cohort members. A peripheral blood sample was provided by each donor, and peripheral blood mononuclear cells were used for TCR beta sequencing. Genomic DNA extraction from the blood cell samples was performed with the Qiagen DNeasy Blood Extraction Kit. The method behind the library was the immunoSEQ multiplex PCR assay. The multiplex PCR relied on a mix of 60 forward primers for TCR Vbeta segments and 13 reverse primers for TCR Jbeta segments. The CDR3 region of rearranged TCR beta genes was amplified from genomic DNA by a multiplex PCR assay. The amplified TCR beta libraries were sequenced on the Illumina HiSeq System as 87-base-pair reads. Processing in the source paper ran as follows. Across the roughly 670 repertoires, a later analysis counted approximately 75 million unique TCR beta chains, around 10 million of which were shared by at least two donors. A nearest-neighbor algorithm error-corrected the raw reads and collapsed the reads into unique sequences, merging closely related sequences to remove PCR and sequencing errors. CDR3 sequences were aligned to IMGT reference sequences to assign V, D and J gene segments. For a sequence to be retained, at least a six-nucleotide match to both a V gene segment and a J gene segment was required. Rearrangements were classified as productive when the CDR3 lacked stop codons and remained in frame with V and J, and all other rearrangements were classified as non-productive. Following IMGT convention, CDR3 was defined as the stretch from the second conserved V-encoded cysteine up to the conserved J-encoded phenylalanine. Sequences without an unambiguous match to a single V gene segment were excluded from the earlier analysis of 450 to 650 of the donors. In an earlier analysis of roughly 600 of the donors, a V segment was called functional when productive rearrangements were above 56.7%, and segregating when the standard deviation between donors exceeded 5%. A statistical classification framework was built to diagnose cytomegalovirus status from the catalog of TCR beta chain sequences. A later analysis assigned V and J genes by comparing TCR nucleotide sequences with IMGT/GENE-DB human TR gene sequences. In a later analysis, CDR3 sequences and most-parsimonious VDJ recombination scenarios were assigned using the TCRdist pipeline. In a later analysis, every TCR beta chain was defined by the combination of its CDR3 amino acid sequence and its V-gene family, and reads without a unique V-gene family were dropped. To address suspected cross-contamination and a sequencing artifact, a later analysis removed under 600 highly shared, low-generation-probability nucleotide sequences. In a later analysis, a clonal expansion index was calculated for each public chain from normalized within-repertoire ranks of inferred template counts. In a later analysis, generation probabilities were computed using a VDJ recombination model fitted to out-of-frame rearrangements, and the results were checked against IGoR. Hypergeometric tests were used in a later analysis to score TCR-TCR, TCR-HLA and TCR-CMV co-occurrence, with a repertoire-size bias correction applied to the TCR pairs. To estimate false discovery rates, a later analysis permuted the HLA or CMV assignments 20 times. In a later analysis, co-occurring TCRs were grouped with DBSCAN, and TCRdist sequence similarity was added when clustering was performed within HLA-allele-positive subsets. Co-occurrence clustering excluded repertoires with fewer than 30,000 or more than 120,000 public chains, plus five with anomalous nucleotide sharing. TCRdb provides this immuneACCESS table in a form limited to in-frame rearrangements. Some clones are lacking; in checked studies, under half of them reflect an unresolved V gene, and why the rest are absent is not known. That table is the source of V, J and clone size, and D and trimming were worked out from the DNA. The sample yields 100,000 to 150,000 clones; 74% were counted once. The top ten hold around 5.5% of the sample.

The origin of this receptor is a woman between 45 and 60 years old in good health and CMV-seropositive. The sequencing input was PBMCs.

The CDR3 region has the sequence CAWSVSGSTAGPPHF. In nucleotide form, the sequence is TGTGCCTGGAGTGTATCGGGGTCGACGGCGGGGCCCCCACATTTT. The V and J genes are TRBV30 and TRBJ1-5; tentative D gene TRBD1, with 5 bases matching. From cysteine to phenylalanine, the CDR3 is 15 amino acids long. Of all the DNA, just the CDR3 is kept, 45 bases in frame from base 1. Trimming costs V 0 bases and J 16 bases, and their ends lie 25 bases apart. For CDR1 and CDR2, the germline V gene (reference sequence) lists GTSNPN and SVGIG.